This T cell receptor (beta chain) was recorded in a study of CD8+ T cells in alopecia areata. Indicated treatment: oral pan-JAK inhibitor, 5-10 mg twice daily. CDR1 and CDR2 (germline): ENHRY, SYGVKD. After removal of 4 bases from V and 1 base from J, the junction contained 7 bases not matched to a gene. The CDR3 has 17 residues. The sequencing template was cDNA reverse transcribed from extracted RNA. Assay: immunoSEQ multiplex PCR; the TCRdb copy retains only in-frame clones and omits some. The sample gives about 200,000 clones, about 64% of which show up once; 4% to 5% is in the top ten. The chain recombines TRBV10-3 with TRBJ2-6; 7 bases agree with TRBD1. The sequencing used CD4+ T cells sorted from blood, collected at week 4, from a patient treated with tofacitinib. The sequence was collected from a human donor with alopecia areata. CDR3 DNA sequence: TGTGCCATCAGTGGACCGACAGGGTTGTCTGGGGCCAACGTCCTGACTTTC. This sequence encodes CAISGPTGLSGANVLTF.